Presented here are 5 T cell receptor beta chains from one specimen sequenced in a study of blood T cell repertoires in COVID-19. Assay used: immunoSEQ multiplex PCR; TCRdb lists only in-frame clones, some missing. The sample lists around 130,000 clones, 70% to 90% occurring once. Sequencing input: peripheral blood. The receptors come from an elderly woman with acute or convalescent COVID-19.

The V gene is TRBV7-3, the J gene TRBJ2-1; 8 bases line up with TRBD2. Unmatched junction bases numbered 11, after V lost 4 bases and J lost 6 bases. The CDR3 covers 16 residues. CDR1 and CDR2 from the germline V gene are SGHTA and FQGTGA. As DNA, the CDR3 is TGTGCCAGCAGCTCACAGCCCGGGACTAGAAGCAATGAGCAGTTCTTC. Amino acid sequence: CASSSQPGTRSNEQFF.

The V and J genes are TRBV5-1 and TRBJ2-2; 10 bases align to TRBD1. Looked up from germline, CDR1 is SGHRS and CDR2 is YFSETQ. Trimming removed 2 bases from V and 3 bases from J; junction bases left unmatched: 4. This CDR3 is built from 16 residues. The CDR3 here is CASSFQGTGDTGELFF. DNA of the CDR3: TGCGCCAGCAGCTTTCAAGGGACAGGGGACACCGGGGAGCTGTTTTTT.

The chain has TRBV6-2 or TRBV6-3 and TRBJ1-6; TRBD1 is a possible D gene (5 bases). CDR1 and CDR2 (germline): MNHEY, SVGEGT. V lost 0 bases to trimming and J lost 7 bases, with 10 bases between them. This CDR3 comprises 15 residues. The chain's CDR3 is CASSYSIGGNSPLHF. The CDR3 region has the DNA TGTGCCAGCAGTTACTCGATTGGGGGGAATTCACCCCTCCACTTT.

This chain uses TRBV7-9 with TRBJ1-4; perhaps TRBD1 as D (5 bases). The CDR3 contains 14 residues. The V gene's germline CDR1 is SEHNR and CDR2 FQNEAQ (reference sequence). Trimming took 5 bases from V and 0 from J, leaving 7 bases between them. The CDR3 DNA reads TGTGCCAGCAGCCAGGGTGCAACTAATGAAAAACTGTTTTTT. This codes for CASSQGATNEKLFF.

This clone turned up a few times. This chain joins TRBV27 and TRBJ1-6; perhaps TRBD1 as D (6 bases). The CDR3 consists of 15 residues. The V gene lost 5 bases and the J gene lost 7 bases, with 15 bases spanning the gap. CDR1 is MNHEY and CDR2 is SMNVEV in the germline V gene (reference sequence). The CDR3 here is CASSVREGGNSPLHF. The CDR3 DNA sequence: TGTGCCAGCAGTGTCAGAGAGGGGGGGAATTCACCCCTCCACTTT.